This T cell receptor (beta chain) was recovered during a study of cytomegalovirus exposure and HLA in healthy donors. The PCR used 60 Vbeta and 13 Jbeta primers. TCRdb's copy holds only in-frame clones and misses some; the assay was immunoSEQ multiplex PCR. The sample includes around 100,000 clones. Trimming shortened V by 11 bases and J by 1 base, and 14 bases separated the two germline ends. Per germline, CDR1 SGHAT and CDR2 FQNNGV. The CDR3 extends over 13 amino acids. Sequencing used PBMCs. The TCR comes from a man aged 25-45 years in good health and CMV-seronegative. The rearrangement links TRBV11-2 to TRBJ1-1; TRBD1 might be the D (5 bases). CDR3 nucleotides: TGTGCCTCCAGGACGCAGGGGAACACTGAAGCTTTCTTT. Its protein is CASRTQGNTEAFF.